This T cell receptor beta chain is from a study of T cell repertoires in cytomegalovirus infection. V was clipped by 5 bases and J by 0 bases; unmatched bases: 3. The CDR3 spans 14 residues. The germline gives CDR1 SQVTM, CDR2 ANQGSEA. TCRdb analysed the reads with MiXCR anew, one entry per CDR3 protein. The sample contains 630,000 or so distinct CDR3 sequences, roughly 24% of which appear only once. This clonotype originated in a human donor in good health (CMV status not recorded). Some clones in this sample may be carry-over from other donors' samples. Sequenced sample: CD8+ T cells from PBMCs. The genes are TRBV29-1 and TRBJ2-2, with 7 bases lining up with TRBD1. CDR3 coding DNA: TGCAGCGTTCCCGGGACAGCGAACACCGGGGAGCTGTTTTTT. Protein product: CSVPGTANTGELFF.